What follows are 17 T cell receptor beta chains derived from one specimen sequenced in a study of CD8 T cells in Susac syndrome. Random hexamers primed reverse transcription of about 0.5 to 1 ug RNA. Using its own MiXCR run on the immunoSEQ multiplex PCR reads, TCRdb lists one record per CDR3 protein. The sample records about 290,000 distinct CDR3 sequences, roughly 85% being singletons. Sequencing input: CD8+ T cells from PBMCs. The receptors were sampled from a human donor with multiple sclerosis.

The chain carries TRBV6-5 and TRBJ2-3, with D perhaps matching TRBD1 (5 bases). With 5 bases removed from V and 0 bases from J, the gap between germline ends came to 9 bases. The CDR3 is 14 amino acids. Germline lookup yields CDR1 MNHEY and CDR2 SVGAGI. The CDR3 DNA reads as TGTGCCAGCAGTCCCGACAGTAGCACAGATACGCAGTATTTT. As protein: CASSPDSSTDTQYF.

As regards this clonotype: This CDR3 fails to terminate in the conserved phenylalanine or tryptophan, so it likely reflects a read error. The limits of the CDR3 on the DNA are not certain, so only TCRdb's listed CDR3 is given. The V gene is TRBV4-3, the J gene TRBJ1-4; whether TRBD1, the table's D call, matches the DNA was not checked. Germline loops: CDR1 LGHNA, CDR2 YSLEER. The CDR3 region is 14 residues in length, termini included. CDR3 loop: CASSQDTRQGVLMV.

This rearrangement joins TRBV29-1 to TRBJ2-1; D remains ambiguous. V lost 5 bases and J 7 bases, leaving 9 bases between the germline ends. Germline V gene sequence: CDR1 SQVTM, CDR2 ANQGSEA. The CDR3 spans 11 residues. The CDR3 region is CSVRRPNEQFF. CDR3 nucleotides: TGCAGCGTTAGACGGCCAAATGAGCAGTTCTTC.

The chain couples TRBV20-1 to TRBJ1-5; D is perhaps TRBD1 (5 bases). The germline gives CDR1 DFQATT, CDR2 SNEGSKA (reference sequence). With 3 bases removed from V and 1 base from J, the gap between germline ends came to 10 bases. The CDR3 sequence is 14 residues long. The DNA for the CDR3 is TGCAGTGCTAGGACAGTTGGGAGCAATCAGCCCCAGCATTTT. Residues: CSARTVGSNQPQHF.

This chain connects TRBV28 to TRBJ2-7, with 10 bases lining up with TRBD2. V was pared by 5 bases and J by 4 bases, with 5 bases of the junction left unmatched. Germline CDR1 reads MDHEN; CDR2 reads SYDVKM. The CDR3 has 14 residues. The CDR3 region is CASSVLAGDYEQYF. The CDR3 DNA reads TGTGCCAGCAGTGTCCTAGCGGGGGATTACGAGCAGTACTTC.

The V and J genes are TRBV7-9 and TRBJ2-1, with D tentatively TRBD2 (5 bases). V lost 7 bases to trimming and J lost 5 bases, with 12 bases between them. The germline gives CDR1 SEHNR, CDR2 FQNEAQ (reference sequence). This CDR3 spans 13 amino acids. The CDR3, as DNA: TGTGCCAGCACCGGGAAGCTTGACAATGAGCAGTTCTTC. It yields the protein CASTGKLDNEQFF.

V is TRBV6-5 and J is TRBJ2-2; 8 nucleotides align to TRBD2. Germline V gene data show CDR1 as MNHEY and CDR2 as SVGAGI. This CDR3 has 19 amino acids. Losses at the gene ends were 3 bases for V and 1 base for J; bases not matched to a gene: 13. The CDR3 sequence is CASSYLTTAGGLNTGELFF. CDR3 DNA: TGTGCCAGCAGTTATTTGACCACGGCGGGAGGTTTGAACACCGGGGAGCTGTTTTTT.

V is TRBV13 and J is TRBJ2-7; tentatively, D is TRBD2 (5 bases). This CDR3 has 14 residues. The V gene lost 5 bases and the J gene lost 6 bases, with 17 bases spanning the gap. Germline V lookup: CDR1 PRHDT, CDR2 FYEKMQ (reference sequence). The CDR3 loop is CASSTGLTPGEQYF. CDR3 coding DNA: TGTGCCAGCAGCACTGGACTGACCCCTGGCGAGCAGTACTTC.

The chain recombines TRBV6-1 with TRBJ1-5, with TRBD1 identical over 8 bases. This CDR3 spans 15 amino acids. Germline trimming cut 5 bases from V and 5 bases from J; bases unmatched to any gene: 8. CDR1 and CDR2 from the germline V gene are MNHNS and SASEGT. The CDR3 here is CASSFYTGGYQPQHF. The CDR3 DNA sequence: TGTGCCAGCAGTTTCTACACAGGGGGATATCAGCCCCAGCATTTT.

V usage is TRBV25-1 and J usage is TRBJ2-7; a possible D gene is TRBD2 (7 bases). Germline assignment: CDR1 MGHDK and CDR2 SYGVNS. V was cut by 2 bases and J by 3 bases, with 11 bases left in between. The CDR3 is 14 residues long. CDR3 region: CASSERGGVYEQYF. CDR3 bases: TGTGCCAGCAGTGAAAGAGGGGGGGTCTACGAGCAGTACTTC.

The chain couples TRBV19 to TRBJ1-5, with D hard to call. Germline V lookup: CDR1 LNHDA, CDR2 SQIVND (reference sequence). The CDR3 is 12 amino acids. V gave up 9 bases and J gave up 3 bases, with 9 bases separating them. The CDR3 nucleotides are TGTGCCAGCTCCGAACTCAATCAGCCCCAGCATTTT. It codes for CASSELNQPQHF. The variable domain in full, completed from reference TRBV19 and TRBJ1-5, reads DGGITQSPKYLFRKEGQNVTLSCEQNLNHDAMYWYRQDPGQGLRLIYYSQIVNDFQKGDIAEGYSVSREKKESFPLTVTSAQKNPTAFYLCASSELNQPQHFGDGTRLSIL.

The CDR3 DNA is TGTGCCAGCAGCCCGCTCAGGTCCCCATCCTACGAGCAGTACTTC. It codes for CASSPLRSPSYEQYF. The V gene is TRBV28, the J gene TRBJ2-7; D call uncertain. CDR3 length: 15 residues. V lost 6 bases to trimming and J lost 1 base, with 16 bases between them. Germline values: CDR1 MDHEN, CDR2 SYDVKM.

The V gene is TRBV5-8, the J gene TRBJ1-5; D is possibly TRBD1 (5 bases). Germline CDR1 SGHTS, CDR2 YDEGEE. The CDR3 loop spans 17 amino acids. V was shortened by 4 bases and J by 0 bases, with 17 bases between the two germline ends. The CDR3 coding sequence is TGTGCCAGCAGCCCTCCTGGGGTAAGGGGTAGCAATCAGCCCCAGCATTTT. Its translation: CASSPPGVRGSNQPQHF.

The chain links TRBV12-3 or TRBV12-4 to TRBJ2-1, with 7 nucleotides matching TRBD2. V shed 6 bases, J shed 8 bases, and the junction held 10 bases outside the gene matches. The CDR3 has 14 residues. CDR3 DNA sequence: TGTGCCAGCAGGGCGGGGCGGGAGATCTATGAGCAGTTCTTC. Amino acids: CASRAGREIYEQFF.

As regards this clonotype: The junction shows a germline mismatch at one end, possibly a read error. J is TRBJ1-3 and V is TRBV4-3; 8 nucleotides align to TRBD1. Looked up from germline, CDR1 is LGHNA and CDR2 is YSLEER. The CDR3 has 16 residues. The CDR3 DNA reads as TGCGCCAGCAGTCAAGACAGGGGCTTCTCTGGAAACACCATATATTTT. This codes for CASSQDRGFSGNTIYF.

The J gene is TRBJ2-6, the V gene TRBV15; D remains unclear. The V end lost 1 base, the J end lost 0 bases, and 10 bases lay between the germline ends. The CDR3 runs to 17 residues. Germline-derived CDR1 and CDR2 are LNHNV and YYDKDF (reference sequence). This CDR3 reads CATSRVPGSSGANVLTF. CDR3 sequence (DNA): TGTGCCACCAGCAGAGTTCCAGGATCCTCTGGGGCCAACGTCCTGACTTTC. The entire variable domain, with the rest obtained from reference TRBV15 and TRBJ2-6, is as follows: DAMVIQNPRYQVTQFGKPVTLSCSQTLNHNVMYWYQQKSSQAPKLLFHYYDKDFNNEADTPDNFQSRRPNTSFCFLDIRSPGLGDTAMYLCATSRVPGSSGANVLTFGAGSRLTVL.

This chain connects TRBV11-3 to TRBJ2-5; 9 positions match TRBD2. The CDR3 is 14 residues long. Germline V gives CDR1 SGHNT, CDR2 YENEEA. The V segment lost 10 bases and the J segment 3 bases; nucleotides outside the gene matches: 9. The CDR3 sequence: CATRGGLAKETQYF. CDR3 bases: TGTGCCACCCGAGGGGGACTAGCAAAAGAGACCCAGTACTTC. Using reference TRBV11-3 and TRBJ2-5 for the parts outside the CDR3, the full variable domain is EAGVVQSPRYKIIEKKQPVAFWCNPISGHNTLYWYLQNLGQGPELLIRYENEEAVDDSQLPKDRFSAERLKGVDSTLKIQPAELGDSAVYLCATRGGLAKETQYFGPGTRLLVL.